This TCR beta chain was sequenced in a study of vaccination and CD4 T cells after COVID-19. In the study overall: Two of the convalescents were Hispanic, and the group consisted of six males and four females.

Treatment defined: 10-day PBMC culture with coronavirus spike peptide pools or control peptides (ViraFEST assay). Positive PCR dates spanned March to December 2020, predating US Alpha, Beta and Delta variants. The table lists this clonotype with a few counts. What it binds is unknown. The Oncomine TCR Beta short-read assay sequenced DNA from cultured CD4+ T cells. TCRdb processed the PCR reads anew with MiXCR; each CDR3 protein has one entry. The sample has 15,000 to 20,000 distinct CDR3 sequences; over 45% are singletons. The material sequenced was CD4+ T cells from blood, cultured in vitro. The sequence was obtained from a human donor who had recovered from COVID-19.

Here the CDR3 DNA reads TGCGCCAGCAGTGCAGTCGCTGGTAGTGAAGCTTTCTTT. It encodes CASSAVAGSEAFF. J is TRBJ1-1 and V is TRBV10-1, with D unresolved. CDR1 and CDR2 (germline): WNHNN, SYGVQD (reference sequence). This CDR3 has 13 amino acids. The V end lost 4 bases, the J end lost 7 bases, and 13 bases lay between the germline ends.